A single sample gave rise to the 12 T cell receptor beta chains below, sequenced in a study of blood T cell repertoires in COVID-19. Using immunoSEQ multiplex PCR, the repertoire was profiled, and TCRdb retains in-frame clones only, with some absent. This sample has around 270,000 clones, with around nine tenths found just once. The source material was peripheral blood. The receptors were gathered from a man aged 40-49 years who had recovered from COVID-19.

The rearrangement joins TRBV19 to TRBJ2-7; 7 bases fit TRBD2. V gave up 2 bases and J gave up 6 bases; unmatched junction bases: 1. In germline, CDR1 is LNHDA, CDR2 SQIVND (reference sequence). This CDR3 is 12 amino acids long. The CDR3 spells CASSIWEGEQYF. In nucleotides, the CDR3 is TGTGCCAGTAGTATATGGGAGGGCGAGCAGTACTTC.

The chain recombines TRBV5-1 with TRBJ1-1, with D uncertain. Germline V gene data show CDR1 as SGHRS and CDR2 as YFSETQ. The CDR3 is 14 amino acids. V was trimmed by 2 bases and J by 4 bases, leaving 12 bases between them. CDR3 loop: CASSLWRSGTEAFF. CDR3 coding DNA: TGCGCCAGCAGCTTATGGAGGAGTGGCACTGAAGCTTTCTTT. The entire variable domain, with the rest obtained from reference TRBV5-1 and TRBJ1-1, is as follows: KAGVTQTPRYLIKTRGQQVTLSCSPISGHRSVSWYQQTPGQGLQFLFEYFSETQRNKGNFPGRFSGRQFSNSRSEMNVSTLELGDSALYLCASSLWRSGTEAFFGQGTRLTVV.

The chain couples TRBV5-1 to TRBJ2-3; 12 bases are shared with TRBD2. V was clipped by 4 bases and J by 0 bases; unmatched bases: 6. The CDR3 has 17 residues. Germline values: CDR1 SGHRS, CDR2 YFSETQ. CDR3 DNA: TGCGCCAGCAGCCTCCGACTAGCGGGGGATAGCACAGATACGCAGTATTTT. Translating it yields CASSLRLAGDSTDTQYF.

This chain connects TRBV7-6 to TRBJ2-5; D may be TRBD2 (5 bases). In germline, CDR1 is SGHVS, CDR2 FNYEAQ. The CDR3 totals 15 residues. V was shortened by 2 bases and J by 2 bases, with 12 bases between the two germline ends. The CDR3 region has the DNA TGTGCCAGCAGCTTACACGGGATAGGGCAAGAGACCCAGTACTTC. Translating gives CASSLHGIGQETQYF.

The chain couples TRBV5-4 to TRBJ2-7; TRBD2 agrees at 7 bases. Germline values: CDR1 SGHNT, CDR2 YYREEE (reference sequence). The CDR3 runs 13 residues. V gave up 4 bases and J gave up 9 bases; unmatched junction bases: 10. The CDR3 coding sequence is TGTGCCAGCAGCCCCGGGACCCCGGGAGGGCAGTACTTC. Its translation: CASSPGTPGGQYF.

The chain employs TRBV18 and TRBJ1-5; TRBD1 is a possible D gene (5 bases). There are 15 residues in the CDR3. Between the trimmed V and J ends, which lost 5 bases and 5 bases, there was a span of 16 bases. CDR1 and CDR2 (germline): KGHSH, LQKENI. As DNA, the CDR3 is TGTGCCAGCTCATCCGGGGGGGGAACTTATCAGCCCCAGCATTTT. Protein: CASSSGGGTYQPQHF.

V usage is TRBV3-1 (or the pseudogene TRBV3-2) and J usage is TRBJ1-2; D call uncertain. Trimming stripped 2 bases from V and 2 bases from J, with 24 bases between. This CDR3 has 19 residues. Germline loops: CDR1 LGHDT, CDR2 YNNKEL (reference sequence). For the CDR3, the DNA is TGTGCCAGCAGCCAACCTAGACCCGGGTCCCCACTTACCAACTATGGCTACACCTTC. Its protein product is CASSQPRPGSPLTNYGYTF.

The chain joins TRBV11-2 to TRBJ1-1, with no clear D. CDR1 SGHAT and CDR2 FQNNGV come from the germline V gene. The CDR3 totals 13 residues. Trimming shortened V by 1 base and J by 3 bases, and 6 bases separated the two germline ends. DNA for the CDR3: TGTGCCAGCAGCTTAGGAGTTTACACTGAAGCTTTCTTT. Translating gives CASSLGVYTEAFF.

The chain has TRBV6-5 and TRBJ2-1; D remains ambiguous. CDR3 length: 13 amino acids. Germline CDR1 is MNHEY and CDR2 is SVGAGI. Deletions cut 0 bases from V and 7 bases from J, with 7 bases between. The CDR3 is CASSYSTGNEQFF. CDR3 in DNA: TGTGCCAGCAGTTACTCGACCGGGAATGAGCAGTTCTTC.

The chain joins TRBV27 to TRBJ1-2, with 9 bases lining up with TRBD1. Germline-derived CDR1 and CDR2 are MNHEY and SMNVEV (reference sequence). Losses at the gene ends were 6 bases for V and 8 bases for J; bases not matched to a gene: 7. This CDR3 has 13 residues. CDR3 sequence reads: CASRMGQGVGYTF. CDR3 nucleotide sequence: TGTGCCAGCAGGATGGGACAGGGAGTGGGCTACACCTTC.

The chain carries TRBV2 and TRBJ2-1; 10 bases agree with TRBD2. Germline V gene sequence: CDR1 SNHLY, CDR2 FYNNEI. V was pared by 9 bases and J by 5 bases, with 7 bases of the junction left unmatched. The CDR3 length is 14 residues. The CDR3 DNA is TGTGCCAGTAAGCTAGCGGGAGCTGACAATGAGCAGTTCTTC. It encodes CASKLAGADNEQFF.

This clone was detected once. V gene TRBV7-6 combines with J gene TRBJ2-1; the match to TRBD1 covers 7 bases. The CDR3 runs to 17 residues. Per the germline V gene, CDR1 is SGHVS and CDR2 is FNYEAQ. The ends lost 5 bases at V and 8 bases at J; junction bases unmatched: 18. The CDR3, as DNA: TGTGCCAGCAGCGAATACCCCGGGGACAGATTTAGGGATGAGCAGTTCTTC. Encoded protein: CASSEYPGDRFRDEQFF.